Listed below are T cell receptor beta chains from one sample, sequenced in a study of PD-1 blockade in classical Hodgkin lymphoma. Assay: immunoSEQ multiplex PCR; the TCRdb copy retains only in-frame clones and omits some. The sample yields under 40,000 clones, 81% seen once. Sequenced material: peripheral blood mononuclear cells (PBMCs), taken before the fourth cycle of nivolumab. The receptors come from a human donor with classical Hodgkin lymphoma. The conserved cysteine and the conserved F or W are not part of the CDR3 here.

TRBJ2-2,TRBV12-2,ASRSPVWGQGTGELF
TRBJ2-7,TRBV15,ATSRERGGYEQY
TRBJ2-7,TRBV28,ASSLGQTYEQY
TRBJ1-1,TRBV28,ASRQRMNTEAF
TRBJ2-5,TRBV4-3,ASSQDRTLAGRETQY
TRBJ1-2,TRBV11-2,ASSLEARRGYT
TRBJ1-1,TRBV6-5,ASSWGQANTEAF
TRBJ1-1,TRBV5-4,ASSLTGVNTEAF
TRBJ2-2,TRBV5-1,ASSLDRYTGELF
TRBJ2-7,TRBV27,ASSFASGTYEQY
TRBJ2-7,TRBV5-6,ASSLSQGDEQY
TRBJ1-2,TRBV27,ASSPRQGRGYGYT
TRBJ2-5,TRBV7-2,ASSRQGEETQY
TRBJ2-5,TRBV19,ASSIWASGEQETQY
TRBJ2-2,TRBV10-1,ASSENTGELF
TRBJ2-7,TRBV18,ASSPSGSSYEQY
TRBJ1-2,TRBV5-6,ASSRQSRGGDT
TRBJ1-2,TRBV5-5,ASSLGPGQGPNHYGYT
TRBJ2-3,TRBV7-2,ASSLTLRDTQY
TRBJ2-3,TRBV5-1,ASMPSTSARTDTQY
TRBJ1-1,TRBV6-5,ASSYRDRGMNTEAF
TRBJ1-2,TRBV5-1,ASSPGGGGLGYT
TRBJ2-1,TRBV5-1,ASSLGRDRARNEQF
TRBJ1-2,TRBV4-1,ASSQDHGLAYGYT